The 3 T cell receptor beta chains presented below share a single source sample, sequenced in a study of blood T cell repertoires in COVID-19. The table came from immunoSEQ multiplex PCR; TCRdb's copy has only in-frame clones and leaves some out. The table records 81,000 or so clones, approximately 89% of them present only once. Sample: peripheral blood. The receptors derive from a man between 70 and 80 years old with active or convalescent COVID-19.

This chain links TRBV5-1 with TRBJ1-2, with 7 bases fitting TRBD1. CDR3 length: 14 residues. Per germline, CDR1 SGHRS and CDR2 YFSETQ. V trimming: 2 bases; J trimming: 4 bases; junction bases outside the gene matches: 5. This CDR3 reads CASSFGQGVYGYTF. For the CDR3, the DNA is TGCGCCAGCAGCTTCGGGCAGGGGGTCTATGGCTACACCTTC.

The rearrangement uses TRBV7-9 and TRBJ1-4; no definite D call. The CDR3 is 12 amino acids. Trimming took off 1 base at V and 8 bases at J, with 5 bases between the two ends. The germline V gene encodes CDR1 SEHNR and CDR2 FQNEAQ (reference sequence). The CDR3 sequence: CASSLGSEKLFF. CDR3 nucleotides: TGTGCCAGCAGCTTAGGAAGCGAAAAACTGTTTTTT. The full variable domain, with the rest looked up from reference TRBV7-9 and TRBJ1-4, is DTGVSQNPRHKITKRGQNVTFRCDPISEHNRLYWYRQTLGQGPEFLTYFQNEAQLEKSRLLSDRFSAERPKGSFSTLEIQRTEQGDSAMYLCASSLGSEKLFFGSGTQLSVL.

The chain uses TRBV5-1 and TRBJ2-7; D is uncertain. This CDR3 has 13 residues. Germline V lookup: CDR1 SGHRS, CDR2 YFSETQ. Trimming stripped 4 bases from V and 0 bases from J, with 8 bases between. CDR3 nucleotides: TGCGCCAGCAGCACAGCTTACTCCTACGAGCAGTACTTC. As protein: CASSTAYSYEQYF.